Sequencing of this T cell receptor beta chain was carried out in a study of T cells in Graves' hyperthyroidism and ophthalmopathy. Study observations and caveats: Most expanded thyroid clonotypes above 0.001 also appeared in blood. Patients with ophthalmopathy were separated from those with stable hyperthyroidism by a 13 V-J model.

RNA transcripts served as the template for amplifying TCR beta CDR3 regions. HTBI primers were the set used in a first-round RT-PCR of the TCR CDR3. TCRdb reprocessed the multiplex PCR reads via MiXCR and lists one record per CDR3 protein. The sample contains roughly 570,000 distinct CDR3 sequences, around 42% of which appear only once. The CDR3 has 14 amino acids. From germline, CDR1 is SGHTA and CDR2 FQGNSA. The count of this clonotype is one. What it recognizes is unknown. This may come from a read error, since a much larger clone is one base off. Calling Graves' hyperthyroidism stable meant ophthalmopathy did not progress within 18 months. Uncontrolled infection, other autoimmune disease, pregnancy and lactation each barred patients from inclusion.

The sequence came from a woman aged 18-29 years with Graves' hyperthyroidism. The specimen sequenced was peripheral blood or thyroid tissue (not recorded which). This rearrangement joins TRBV7-2 to TRBJ1-1; TRBD1 matches at 7 bases. Here the CDR3 reads CASSQATGQRGAFF. CDR3 coding DNA: TGCGCCAGCAGCCAAGCAACGGGACAGAGAGGAGCTTTCTTT.